A selection of T cell receptor beta chains follows, all from one sample in a study of blood T cell repertoires in COVID-19. Profiling relied on immunoSEQ multiplex PCR, and the TCRdb table lists in-frame clones only, not all of them. The sample has roughly 230,000 clones, around four fifths seen once. Specimen: peripheral blood. The receptors derive from a man aged 40-50 years with active or convalescent COVID-19. CDR3s include the opening cysteine and the closing phenylalanine or tryptophan. Some rows have no size entry. The others give once, few or many, or a class for an expanded clone.

v_call: TRBV2; clone_size: NA; j_call: TRBJ2-5; cdr3_aa: CASSGLGQKETQYF
v_call: TRBV5-1; clone_size: NA; j_call: TRBJ2-7; cdr3_aa: CASSLQGSSYEQYF
v_call: TRBV5-8; clone_size: NA; j_call: TRBJ1-1; cdr3_aa: CASSIGQGSMNTEAFF
v_call: TRBV7-2; clone_size: NA; j_call: TRBJ1-1; cdr3_aa: CASSLAQGGGTEAFF
v_call: TRBV6-5; clone_size: NA; j_call: TRBJ1-5; cdr3_aa: CASSRQGDSNQPQHF
v_call: TRBV2; clone_size: once; j_call: TRBJ2-5; cdr3_aa: CASRYQETQYF
v_call: TRBV9; clone_size: NA; j_call: TRBJ2-3; cdr3_aa: CASSATSGALPSTDTQYF
v_call: TRBV4-1; clone_size: NA; j_call: TRBJ2-2; cdr3_aa: CASSRTDTGELFF
v_call: TRBV9; clone_size: NA; j_call: TRBJ1-4; cdr3_aa: CASSGNTNLATNEKLFF
v_call: TRBV7-3; clone_size: NA; j_call: TRBJ1-1; cdr3_aa: CASSLGGGGMNTEAFF
v_call: TRBV7-9; clone_size: NA; j_call: TRBJ1-5; cdr3_aa: CASSSATGSNQPQHF
v_call: TRBV10-3; clone_size: NA; j_call: TRBJ1-2; cdr3_aa: CAISEGQGGYTF
v_call: TRBV28; clone_size: NA; j_call: TRBJ1-2; cdr3_aa: CASSSTGGVYGYTF
v_call: TRBV2; clone_size: NA; j_call: TRBJ1-1; cdr3_aa: CASSPNRGAFF
v_call: TRBV5-6; clone_size: NA; j_call: TRBJ1-2; cdr3_aa: CASSSDRGLYGYTF
v_call: TRBV12-3/TRBV12-4; clone_size: NA; j_call: TRBJ1-2; cdr3_aa: CASRRGLEGYTF
v_call: TRBV5-1; clone_size: NA; j_call: TRBJ2-6; cdr3_aa: CASSLETGPGANVLTF
v_call: TRBV19; clone_size: NA; j_call: TRBJ2-7; cdr3_aa: CASSIGQGEQYF
v_call: TRBV6-5; clone_size: NA; j_call: TRBJ2-5; cdr3_aa: CASSYPGAQYF
v_call: TRBV7-9; clone_size: NA; j_call: TRBJ2-7; cdr3_aa: CASSLSSGDNKREQYF